This T cell receptor (beta chain) stems from a study of vaccination effects on CD4 cells after COVID-19. Germline CDR1 SEHNR, CDR2 FQNEAQ (reference sequence). V was pared by 1 base and J by 5 bases, with 9 bases between. CDR3 length equals 14 residues. Following 10 days of culture, CD4+ T cells were isolated. Vaccine recipients, nucleocapsid antibody negative, had no prior SARS-CoV-2 infection. Only a few counts were recorded for this clone. Its antigen is not known. Sequencing was performed with immunoSEQ multiplex PCR; in TCRdb, only in-frame clones are kept and a portion is missing. The sample holds tens of thousands of clones, 50% to 80% seen once.

This chain uses TRBV7-9 with TRBJ1-3, with D hard to call. The material was CD4+ T cells from PBMCs cultured without peptide, obtained before COVID-19 vaccination. This receptor was obtained from a human donor who received a COVID-19 vaccine. CDR3 nucleotides: TGTGCCAGCAGCTTAGGAAGGGAACGAAACACCATATATTTT. It is translated as CASSLGRERNTIYF. Supplemented by reference TRBV7-9 and TRBJ1-3, the full variable domain reads DTGVSQNPRHKITKRGQNVTFRCDPISEHNRLYWYRQTLGQGPEFLTYFQNEAQLEKSRLLSDRFSAERPKGSFSTLEIQRTEQGDSAMYLCASSLGRERNTIYFGEGSWLTVV.